This record concerns one TCR beta chain sequence. Germline V gives CDR1 KGHSH, CDR2 LQKENI. Trimming removed 1 base from V and 2 bases from J, with 8 bases in between. This CDR3 has 15 residues. These data are taken from a study of blood T cell repertoires in COVID-19. Turning to the study itself: Researchers got acute and convalescent COVID-19 samples from the United States, Italy and Spain. Sources were T cells, B-cell-depleted T cells, or PBMCs; the material itself was cDNA or gDNA.

In the source study's methods: The authors estimated nucleated cell counts from reference gene primer amplification. This table comes from immunoSEQ multiplex PCR, and its TCRdb copy is limited to in-frame clones, with some not included. V, J and clone size are taken as reported in that table, and D and trimming were inferred from the DNA itself. The data contain over 100,000 clones, roughly 76% of them singletons. This clonotype originated in a human donor in a cohort sampled during active COVID-19. The rearrangement uses TRBV18 and TRBJ2-2; a weak D match, TRBD2 (6 bases). The sequenced sample was peripheral blood. The CDR3: CASSPRRENTGELFF. The CDR3 DNA reads as TGTGCCAGCTCACCACGGCGGGAAAACACCGGGGAGCTGTTTTTT.